The 20 T cell receptor beta chains given below trace back to one sample, sequenced in a study of blood T cells in healthy people across ages (dated by TCRdb to the mid-2010s). Library creation used 5' RACE. Sequenced using an Illumina HiSeq 2500. A second PCR of about 6 to 11 cycles was run with a J-beta primer mix and a sample-barcoded 5' primer. Using fastp at Q25 and MiXCR, TCRdb reprocessed the public reads and kept productive beta chains. Entries are consolidated by CDR3 protein sequence, retaining the most common genes and DNA. The sample has roughly 2 million distinct CDR3 sequences on record, 49% of them singletons. The top ten hold over 2% of the sample. What was sequenced was blood. These receptor sequences come from a woman aged 40 to 50 in good health.

CDR3 amino acids: CASSDTGGGRETQYF. DNA for the CDR3: TGTGCCAGCAGTGACACAGGGGGGGGCAGGGAGACCCAGTACTTC. V is TRBV27 and J is TRBJ2-4; perhaps TRBD1 as D (8 bases). The better agreement between TRBJ2-5 and the DNA end casts doubt on the J call. Germline CDR1 is MNHEY and CDR2 is SMNVEV (reference sequence). CDR3 length: 15 residues.

The chain joins TRBV7-8 to TRBJ2-5; weak D call: TRBD1 (6 bases). CDR3 length: 14 amino acids. The V end was cut by 4 bases, the J end by 1 base, with 10 bases between. Germline V lookup: CDR1 SGHVS, CDR2 FQNEAQ. The CDR3 protein is CASSWTESQETQYF. As DNA, the CDR3 is TGTGCCAGCAGCTGGACAGAGAGCCAAGAGACCCAGTACTTC.

The chain joins TRBV27 to TRBJ1-2; D is possibly TRBD1 (5 bases). The CDR3 has 15 amino acids. Germline CDR1 is MNHEY and CDR2 is SMNVEV (reference sequence). Trimming took 7 bases from V and 7 from J, leaving 22 bases between them. In DNA form, the CDR3 reads TGTGCCAGCACCATAACAGGCTTAGGCTTTGGTGGCTACACCTTC. As protein: CASTITGLGFGGYTF.

V usage is TRBV20-1 and J usage is TRBJ1-6; no reliable D call. The length of the CDR3 is 17 residues. V dropped 3 bases and J dropped 7 bases, with 22 bases sitting between them. CDR1 and CDR2 (germline): DFQATT, SNEGSKA (reference sequence). CDR3 bases: TGCAGTGCTAGCCGCCCCCCGAGTAGCAGGCTGAATTCACCCCTCCACTTT. Its translation is CSASRPPSSRLNSPLHF.

This clonotype was observed a few times. This chain links TRBV12-3 or TRBV12-4 with TRBJ1-2, with TRBD1 as a possible D gene (5 bases). The CDR3 consists of 15 residues. Trimming stripped 7 bases from V and 2 bases from J, with 17 bases between. The CDR3 reads CASNTGLNKNYGYTF. In DNA, the CDR3 is TGTGCCAGCAATACGGGGCTTAATAAAAACTATGGCTACACCTTC.

CDR3 nucleotide sequence: TGCGCCAGCAGCCGTCCAGGGAGAGGGGCCAACGTCCTGACTTTC. It encodes CASSRPGRGANVLTF. The J gene is TRBJ2-6, the V gene TRBV4-1; possibly TRBD1 or TRBD2 for D (5 bases each). CDR3 length: 15 amino acids. V was shortened by 4 bases and J by 4 bases, with 11 bases between the two germline ends. Germline CDR1 MGHRA, CDR2 YSYEKL.

The V and J genes are TRBV6-2 or TRBV6-3 and TRBJ1-5; no clear D. This CDR3 has 14 amino acids. The germline CDR1 and CDR2 sequences are MNHEY and SVGEGT. V was trimmed by 2 bases and J by 4 bases, leaving 9 bases between them. The CDR3 coding sequence is TGTGCCAGCAGTTACAAGAGGGATAATCAGCCCCAGCATTTT. Translating it yields CASSYKRDNQPQHF.

The gene calls are TRBV6-2 or TRBV6-3 and TRBJ1-5; D unresolved. The CDR3 covers 14 residues. V gave up 2 bases and J gave up 6 bases, with 11 bases separating them. Per the germline V gene, CDR1 is MNHEY and CDR2 is SVGEGT. The CDR3 DNA reads as TGTGCCAGCAGTTACAGGAACCCCGGTCAGCCCCAGCATTTT. Protein sequence: CASSYRNPGQPQHF.

There are a few counts of this clonotype. This chain joins TRBV6-5 and TRBJ1-2; perhaps TRBD1 as D (5 bases). V was pared by 2 bases and J by 7 bases, with 14 bases between. CDR3 length equals 14 residues. The germline CDR1 and CDR2 sequences are MNHEY and SVGAGI. CDR3 nucleotides: TGTGCCAGCAGTTACGGGGCAGGGAAGGGTGGCTACACCTTC. Amino acid sequence: CASSYGAGKGGYTF.

The chain joins TRBV6-2 or TRBV6-3 to TRBJ2-1; TRBD2 aligns across 10 bases. This CDR3 region has 16 residues. The V gene's germline CDR1 is MNHEY and CDR2 SVGEGT. Germline trimming cut 5 bases from V and 4 bases from J; bases unmatched to any gene: 8. CDR3 nucleotides: TGTGCCAGCAGTCAACTAGCGGGGTCTCTATACAATGAGCAGTTCTTC. Translating gives CASSQLAGSLYNEQFF.

CDR3 amino acids: CASSQSPGIRGYTF. CDR3 coding DNA: TGCGCCAGCAGCCAATCGCCAGGGATCCGGGGCTACACCTTC. The V gene is TRBV4-1, the J gene TRBJ1-2, with D possibly being TRBD1 (5 bases). The CDR3 extends over 14 amino acids. With 2 bases removed from V and 8 bases from J, the gap between germline ends came to 15 bases. CDR1 and CDR2 from the germline V gene are MGHRA and YSYEKL.

The chain links TRBV5-6 to TRBJ1-2; possibly TRBD1 for D (6 bases). Between the trimmed V and J ends, which lost 5 bases and 7 bases, there was a span of 12 bases. Germline values: CDR1 SGHDT, CDR2 YYEEEE. This CDR3 has 12 amino acids. CDR3 nucleotide sequence: TGTGCCAGCAGTCACAGGGTTTCTGGCTACACCTTC. This codes for CASSHRVSGYTF.

CDR3 sequence: CASSQTGILTYEQYF. The CDR3 nucleotides are TGTGCCAGCAGTCAGACCGGGATCTTAACCTACGAGCAGTACTTC. The chain couples TRBV27 to TRBJ2-4; a weak D match, TRBD2 (5 bases). The end of the DNA is better explained by TRBJ2-7, so the J call may be wrong. Germline V lookup: CDR1 MNHEY, CDR2 SMNVEV (reference sequence). The CDR3 contains 15 residues.

This chain uses TRBV6-1 with TRBJ2-6, with D uncertain. CDR1 MNHNS and CDR2 SASEGT come from the germline V gene. The CDR3 consists of 15 residues. Trimming removed 8 bases at V and 0 bases at J, with 11 bases between. CDR3 coding DNA: TGTGCCAGCTTTAGGACGGCCTCTGGGGCCAACGTCCTGACTTTC. It is translated as CASFRTASGANVLTF.

The chain employs TRBV6-6 and TRBJ2-4; tentatively, D is TRBD1 or TRBD2 (5 bases each). The J call may be faulty, since TRBJ2-7 better matches the DNA end. The V gene's germline CDR1 is MNHNY and CDR2 SVGAGI (reference sequence). The CDR3 totals 16 residues. CDR3 sequence: CASSPWDGEKTYEQYF. The CDR3 bases are TGTGCCAGCAGTCCGTGGGACGGCGAGAAAACCTACGAGCAGTACTTC.

The chain carries TRBV29-1 and TRBJ1-1, with D perhaps TRBD1 (6 bases). V lost 1 base and J 4 bases, leaving 16 bases between the germline ends. The CDR3 is 15 amino acids. The germline V gene encodes CDR1 SQVTM and CDR2 ANQGSEA. The CDR3 nucleotides read TGCAGCGTTGAAGGGGGGTTCGCGGGGGCCACTGAAGCTTTCTTT. This sequence encodes CSVEGGFAGATEAFF.

V and J are TRBV7-9 and TRBJ2-5, with a possible D match to TRBD1 (5 bases). The germline V gene has CDR1 SEHNR and CDR2 FQNEAQ (reference sequence). The CDR3 has 18 residues. V gave up 1 base and J gave up 5 bases, with 23 bases separating them. CDR3 loop: CASSLGAQGSGIGETQYF. The CDR3, as DNA: TGTGCCAGCAGCTTAGGCGCCCAGGGATCCGGAATTGGGGAGACCCAGTACTTC.

This clonotype was seen a few times. The chain recombines TRBV7-9 with TRBJ2-3, with 8 positions matching TRBD2. The J segment lost 3 bases and the V segment lost 5 bases, leaving 13 bases of the junction unmatched. Germline V gene data show CDR1 as SEHNR and CDR2 as FQNEAQ (reference sequence). The CDR3 has 17 residues. The CDR3, as DNA: TGTGCCAGCAGCAATCCCCGATGGGCTAGCGGGACAGATACGCAGTATTTT. Protein sequence: CASSNPRWASGTDTQYF.

In this sample, this clonotype turned up many times. The J gene is TRBJ2-1, the V gene TRBV7-9, with 7 nucleotides matching TRBD1. This CDR3 region has 16 residues. Germline V gene lookup returns CDR1 SEHNR and CDR2 FQNEAQ (reference sequence). V trimming: 2 bases; J trimming: 0 bases; junction bases outside the gene matches: 4. The CDR3 DNA reads TGTGCCAGCAGCTTACGGACAGGCAGCTCCTACAATGAGCAGTTCTTC. Translation gives CASSLRTGSSYNEQFF.

This clonotype occurred a few times. The rearrangement uses TRBV4-1 and TRBJ1-6; TRBD1 might be the D (5 bases). V was clipped by 0 bases and J by 9 bases, with 15 bases between them. There are 16 residues in the CDR3. Germline CDR1 is MGHRA and CDR2 is YSYEKL. The DNA of the CDR3 is TGCGCCAGCAGCCAAGATGCGACAGAGAGGATTTCACCCCTCCACTTT. It translates to CASSQDATERISPLHF.